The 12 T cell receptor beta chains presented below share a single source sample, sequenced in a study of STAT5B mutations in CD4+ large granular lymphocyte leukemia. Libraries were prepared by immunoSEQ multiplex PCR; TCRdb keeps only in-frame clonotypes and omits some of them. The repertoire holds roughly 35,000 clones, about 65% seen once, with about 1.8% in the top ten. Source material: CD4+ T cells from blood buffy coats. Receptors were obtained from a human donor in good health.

This CDR3 reads CASSLDRVRTEAFF. CDR3 DNA sequence: TGTGCCAGCAGTTTAGACAGGGTAAGGACTGAAGCTTTCTTT. The chain recombines TRBV28 with TRBJ1-1; 7 nucleotides line up with TRBD1. This CDR3 is built from 14 residues. Germline values: CDR1 MDHEN, CDR2 SYDVKM. Trimming cost V 2 bases and J 5 bases; bases outside gene matches: 5.

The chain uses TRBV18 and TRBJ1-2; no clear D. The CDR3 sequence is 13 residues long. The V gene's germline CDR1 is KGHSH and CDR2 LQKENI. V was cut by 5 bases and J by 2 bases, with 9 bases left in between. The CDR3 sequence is CASSGAANYGYTF. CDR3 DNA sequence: TGTGCCAGCTCAGGAGCAGCCAACTATGGCTACACCTTC.

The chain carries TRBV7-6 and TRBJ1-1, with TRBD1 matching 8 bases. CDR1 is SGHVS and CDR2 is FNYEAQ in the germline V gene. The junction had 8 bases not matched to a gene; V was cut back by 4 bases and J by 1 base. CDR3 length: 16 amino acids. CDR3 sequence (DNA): TGTGCCAGCAGCTCCGGACAGGGCGGAGGGAACACTGAAGCTTTCTTT. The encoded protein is CASSSGQGGGNTEAFF. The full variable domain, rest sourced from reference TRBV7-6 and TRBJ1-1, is GAGVSQSPRYKVTKRGQDVALRCDPISGHVSLYWYRQALGQGPEFLTYFNYEAQQDKSGLPNDRFSAERPEGSISTLTIQRTEQRDSAMYRCASSSGQGGGNTEAFFGQGTRLTVV.

CDR3 amino acids: CASRQDNSPLHF. The DNA of the CDR3 is TGTGCCAGCAGGCAGGATAATTCACCCCTCCACTTT. The chain uses TRBV2 and TRBJ1-6; D is unclear. CDR1 is SNHLY, CDR2 FYNNEI, per germline. This CDR3 region has 12 residues. The germline V and J ends were trimmed by 6 bases and 5 bases, with 5 bases remaining between them.

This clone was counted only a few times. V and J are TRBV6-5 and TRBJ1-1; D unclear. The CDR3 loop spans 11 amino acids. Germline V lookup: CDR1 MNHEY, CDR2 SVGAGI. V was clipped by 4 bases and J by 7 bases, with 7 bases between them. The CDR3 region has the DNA TGTGCCAGCAGTTCGTCCGGTGAAGCTTTCTTT. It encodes CASSSSGEAFF.

CDR3 region: CASSERWGGDEQFF. In nucleotides, the CDR3 is TGTGCCAGCAGTGAAAGGTGGGGGGGCGATGAGCAGTTCTTC. This sequence joins TRBV2 and TRBJ2-1; TRBD2 might be the D (7 bases). This CDR3 spans 14 amino acids. V lost 2 bases to trimming and J lost 8 bases, with 13 bases between them. Germline V gene lookup returns CDR1 SNHLY and CDR2 FYNNEI. The full variable domain, completed using reference TRBV2 and TRBJ2-1, is EPEVTQTPSHQVTQMGQEVILRCVPISNHLYFYWYRQILGQKVEFLVSFYNNEISEKSEIFDDQFSVERPDGSNFTLKIRSTKLEDSAMYFCASSERWGGDEQFFGPGTRLTVL.

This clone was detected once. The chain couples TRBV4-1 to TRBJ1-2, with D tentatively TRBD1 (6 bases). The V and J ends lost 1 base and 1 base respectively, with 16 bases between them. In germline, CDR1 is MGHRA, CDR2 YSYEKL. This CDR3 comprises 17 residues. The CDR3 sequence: CASSQGSGGVGNYGYTF. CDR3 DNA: TGCGCCAGCAGCCAAGGATCCGGGGGCGTTGGTAACTATGGCTACACCTTC.

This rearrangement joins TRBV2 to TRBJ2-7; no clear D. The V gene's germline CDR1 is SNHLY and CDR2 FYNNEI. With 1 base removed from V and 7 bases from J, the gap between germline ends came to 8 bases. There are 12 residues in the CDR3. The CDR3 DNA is TGTGCCAGCAGTGAAGAACGGAGAGAGCAGTACTTC. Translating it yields CASSEERREQYF.

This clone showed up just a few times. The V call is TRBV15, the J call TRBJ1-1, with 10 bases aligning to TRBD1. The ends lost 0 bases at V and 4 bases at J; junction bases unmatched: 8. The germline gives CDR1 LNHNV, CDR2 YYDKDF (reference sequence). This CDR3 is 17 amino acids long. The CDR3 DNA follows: TGTGCCACCAGCAGAGAACTGAGGACAGGGGGAGTCACTGAAGCTTTCTTT. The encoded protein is CATSRELRTGGVTEAFF.

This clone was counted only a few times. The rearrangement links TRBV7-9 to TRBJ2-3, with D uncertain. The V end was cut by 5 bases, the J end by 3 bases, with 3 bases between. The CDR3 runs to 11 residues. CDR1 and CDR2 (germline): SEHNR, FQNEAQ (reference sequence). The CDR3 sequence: CASSPTDTQYF. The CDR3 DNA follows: TGTGCCAGCAGCCCGACAGATACGCAGTATTTT. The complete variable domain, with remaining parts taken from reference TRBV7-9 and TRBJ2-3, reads DTGVSQNPRHKITKRGQNVTFRCDPISEHNRLYWYRQTLGQGPEFLTYFQNEAQLEKSRLLSDRFSAERPKGSFSTLEIQRTEQGDSAMYLCASSPTDTQYFGPGTRLTVL.

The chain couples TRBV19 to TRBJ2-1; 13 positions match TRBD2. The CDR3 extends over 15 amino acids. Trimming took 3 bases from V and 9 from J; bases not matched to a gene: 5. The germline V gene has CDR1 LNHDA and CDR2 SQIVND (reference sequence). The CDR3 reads CASSIGLAGVGEQFF. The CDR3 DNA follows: TGTGCCAGTAGTATCGGACTAGCGGGGGTGGGTGAGCAGTTCTTC.

The DNA for the CDR3 is TGTGCCAGCTGCGTCGGCCAAGAGACCCAGTACTTC. Residues: CASCVGQETQYF. This chain uses TRBV11-3 with TRBJ2-5; D uncertain. The CDR3 sequence is 12 residues long. Germline-derived CDR1 and CDR2 are SGHNT and YENEEA. V was shortened by 8 bases and J by 1 base, with 8 bases between the two germline ends.